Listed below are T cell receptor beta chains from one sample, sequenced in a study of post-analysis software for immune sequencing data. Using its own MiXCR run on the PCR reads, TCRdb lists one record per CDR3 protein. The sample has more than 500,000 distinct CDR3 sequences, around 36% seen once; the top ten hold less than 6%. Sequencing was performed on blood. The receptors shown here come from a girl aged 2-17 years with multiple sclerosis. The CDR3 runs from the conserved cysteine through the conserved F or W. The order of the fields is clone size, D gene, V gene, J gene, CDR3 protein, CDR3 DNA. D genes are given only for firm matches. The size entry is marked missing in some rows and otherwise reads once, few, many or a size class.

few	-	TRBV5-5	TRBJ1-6	CASSKRDTLSSYNSPLHF	TGTGCCAGCAGCAAAAGGGACACCTTGAGCTCCTATAATTCACCCCTCCACTTT
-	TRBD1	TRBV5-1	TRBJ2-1	CASSLPTGGPNNEQFF	TGCGCCAGCAGCTTACCGACAGGGGGCCCGAACAATGAGCAGTTCTTC
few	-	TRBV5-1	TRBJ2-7	CASSLGANQGNHEQYF	TGCGCCAGCAGCCTTGGTGCAAACCAGGGGAACCACGAGCAGTACTTC
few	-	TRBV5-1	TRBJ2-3	CASSASAGGTDTQYF	TGCGCCAGCAGCGCCAGTGCAGGGGGGACAGATACGCAGTATTTT
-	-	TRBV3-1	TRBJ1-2	CASSQRDGRYTF	TGTGCCAGCAGCCAAAGGGACGGGCGCTACACCTTC
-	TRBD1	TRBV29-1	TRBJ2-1	CSVGTGQEQFF	TGCAGCGTAGGGACAGGGCAAGAGCAGTTCTTC
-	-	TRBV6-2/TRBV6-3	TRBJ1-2	CASSRQLGRNGYTF	TGTGCCAGCAGCCGGCAGCTGGGGCGAAATGGCTACACCTTC
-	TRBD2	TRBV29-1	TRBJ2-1	CSVASGSRSEQFF	TGCAGCGTTGCCAGCGGGAGTAGGAGTGAGCAGTTCTTC
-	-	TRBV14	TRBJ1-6	CASSQDHGGGLNSPLHF	TGTGCCAGCAGCCAAGATCATGGGGGGGGCCTAAATTCACCCCTCCACTTT
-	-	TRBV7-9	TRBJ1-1	CASSLPLNTEAFF	TGTGCCAGCAGCCTTCCACTGAACACTGAAGCTTTCTTT
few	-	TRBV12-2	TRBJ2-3	CASRLRVGVSTDTQYF	TGTGCAAGTCGCTTAAGGGTCGGGGTAAGCACAGATACGCAGTATTTT
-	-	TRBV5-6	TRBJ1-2	CASSLDGANYDYTF	TGTGCCAGCAGCTTGGACGGCGCTAACTATGACTACACCTTC
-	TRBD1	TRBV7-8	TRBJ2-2	CASSLAGTGPIGELFF	TGTGCCAGCAGCTTAGCCGGGACAGGTCCAATCGGGGAGCTGTTTTTT
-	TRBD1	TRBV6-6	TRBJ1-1	CAGSQGRLDTEAFF	TGTGCCGGTTCACAGGGGCGCCTGGACACTGAAGCTTTCTTT
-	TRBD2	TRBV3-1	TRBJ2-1	CASSPRLAGGLNEQFF	TGTGCCAGCAGCCCCCGACTAGCGGGGGGGCTCAATGAGCAGTTCTTC
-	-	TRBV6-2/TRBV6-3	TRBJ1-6	CASSVLGGPSSPLHF	TGTGCCAGCAGTGTCCTGGGGGGGCCATCATCACCCCTCCACTTT
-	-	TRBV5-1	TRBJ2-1	CASSLLASGSNGQFF	TGCGCCAGCAGCTTGCTAGCCTCAGGGTCCAATGGGCAGTTCTTC
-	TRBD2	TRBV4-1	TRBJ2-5	CASSQARTSGQETQYF	TGCGCCAGCAGCCAAGCCCGGACTAGCGGCCAAGAGACCCAGTACTTC
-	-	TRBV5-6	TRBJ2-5	CASSLWGSGLETQYF	TGTGCCAGCAGCCTCTGGGGTAGCGGCTTGGAGACCCAGTACTTC
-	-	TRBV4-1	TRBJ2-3	CASSQVRVSDTQYF	TGCGCCAGCAGCCAAGTGAGGGTTTCGGATACGCAGTATTTT
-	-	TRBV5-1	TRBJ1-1	CASSLMGAAAEAFF	TGCGCCAGCAGCCTGATGGGGGCGGCCGCTGAAGCTTTCTTT
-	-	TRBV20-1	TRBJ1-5	CSAHRAGQGQPQHF	TGCAGTGCCCACCGTGCGGGGCAAGGTCAGCCCCAGCATTTT
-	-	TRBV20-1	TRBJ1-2	CSLIGGARYGYTF	TGCAGTTTGATTGGGGGAGCGCGGTATGGCTACACCTTC
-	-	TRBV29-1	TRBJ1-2	CSVSDGVFDGYTF	TGCAGCGTTTCGGACGGAGTCTTCGATGGCTACACCTTC
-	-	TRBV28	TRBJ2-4	CASTLGPMGTNIQYF	TGTGCCAGCACCCTCGGGCCCATGGGGACAAACATTCAGTACTTC
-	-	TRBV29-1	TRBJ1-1	CSVEGRVGNTEAFF	TGCAGCGTTGAGGGGAGGGTTGGGAACACTGAAGCTTTCTTT
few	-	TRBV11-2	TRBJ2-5	CASSPFKVGETQYF	TGTGCCAGCAGCCCCTTTAAGGTGGGCGAGACCCAGTACTTC
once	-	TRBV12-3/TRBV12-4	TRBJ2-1	CASSRTGTSYNEQFF	TGTGCCAGCAGCCGTACTGGGACCTCCTACAATGAGCAGTTCTTC
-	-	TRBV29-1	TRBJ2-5	CSVEIGTVQETQYF	TGCAGCGTTGAAATCGGGACGGTTCAAGAGACCCAGTACTTC
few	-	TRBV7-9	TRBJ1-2	CASSPRTDYGCTF	TGTGCCAGCAGCCCCCGGACTGACTATGGCTGCACCTTC
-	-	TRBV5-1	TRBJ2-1	CASSLKDIHNEQFF	TGCGCCAGCAGCTTAAAAGACATCCACAATGAGCAGTTCTTC
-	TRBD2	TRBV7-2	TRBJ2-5	CASSPRGLTQETQYF	TGTGCCAGCAGCCCACGGGGACTAACACAAGAGACCCAGTACTTC
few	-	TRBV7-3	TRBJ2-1	CASSSGRSSYNEQFF	TGTGCCAGCAGCTCGGGGAGGAGCTCCTACAATGAGCAGTTCTTC
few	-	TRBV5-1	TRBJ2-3	CASSQMTPSTDTQYF	TGCGCCAGCAGCCAAATGACACCGAGCACAGATACGCAGTATTTT
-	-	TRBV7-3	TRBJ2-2	CASSLNLGLKTGELFF	TGTGCCAGCAGCTTAAATTTGGGACTGAAGACCGGGGAGCTGTTTTTT
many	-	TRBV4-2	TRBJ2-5	CASSQDMGQGQKTQYF	TGTGCCAGCAGCCAAGATATGGGTCAGGGACAAAAGACCCAGTACTTC
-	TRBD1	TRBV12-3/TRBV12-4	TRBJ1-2	CARSGGTGRIYGYTF	TGTGCCCGCAGTGGGGGGACAGGCCGCATCTATGGCTACACCTTC
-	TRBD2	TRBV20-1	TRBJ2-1	CSARRLAGIHEQFF	TGCAGTGCTAGGAGACTAGCGGGGATCCATGAGCAGTTCTTC
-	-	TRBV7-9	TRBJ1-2	CASSKKGRADTYYGYTF	TGTGCCAGCAGCAAAAAGGGCAGGGCCGATACTTACTATGGCTACACCTTC
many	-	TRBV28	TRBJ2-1	CASRPGRSSSYNEQFF	TGTGCCAGCAGGCCGGGACGGTCGAGCTCCTACAATGAGCAGTTCTTC
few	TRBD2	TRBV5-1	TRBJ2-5	CASSPGTSGGLDQETQYF	TGCGCCAGCAGCCCAGGGACTAGCGGGGGGCTAGACCAAGAGACCCAGTACTTC
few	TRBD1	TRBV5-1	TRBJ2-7	CASSQGQAGDEQYF	TGCGCCAGCAGCCAAGGACAGGCTGGGGACGAGCAGTACTTC
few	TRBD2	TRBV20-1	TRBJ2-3	CSAVAGGPHTQYF	TGCAGTGCCGTGGCGGGGGGGCCGCATACGCAGTATTTT
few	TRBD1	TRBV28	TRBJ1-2	CASSSQGAMVGYTF	TGTGCCAGCAGTTCACAGGGGGCTATGGTTGGCTACACCTTC
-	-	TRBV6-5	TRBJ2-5	CASSLVGWETQYF	TGTGCCAGCAGCTTGGTGGGCTGGGAGACCCAGTACTTC
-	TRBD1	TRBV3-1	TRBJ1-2	CASSQESGTGLGYTF	TGTGCCAGCAGCCAAGAGAGCGGGACAGGACTTGGCTACACCTTC
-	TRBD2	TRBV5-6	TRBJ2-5	CASSLGRGLAGGARFF	TGTGCCAGCAGCTTGGGTCGTGGACTAGCGGGGGGGGCTCGGTTCTTC
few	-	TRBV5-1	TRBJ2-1	CASSTGSLPSNNEQFF	TGCGCCAGCAGCACCGGGAGTCTCCCTAGCAACAATGAGCAGTTCTTC
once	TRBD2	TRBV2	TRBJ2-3	CASGRLAGDTQYF	TGTGCCAGCGGGCGACTAGCAGGCGATACGCAGTATTTT
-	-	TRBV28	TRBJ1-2	CASSSNNRITNYGYTF	TGTGCCAGCAGTTCAAATAACAGGATAACAAACTATGGCTACACCTTC
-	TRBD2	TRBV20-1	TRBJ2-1	CSAIGLAGPSSYNEQFF	TGCAGTGCTATCGGACTAGCGGGGCCGAGCTCCTACAATGAGCAGTTCTTC
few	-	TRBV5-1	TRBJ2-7	CASSLVRTGHEQYF	TGCGCCAGCAGCTTGGTCAGGACCGGCCACGAGCAGTACTTC
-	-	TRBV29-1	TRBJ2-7	CSALGGPEDEQYF	TGCAGCGCCCTGGGGGGCCCAGAAGACGAGCAGTACTTC
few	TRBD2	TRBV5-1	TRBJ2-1	CASSWKTSPTYNEQFF	TGCGCCAGCAGCTGGAAGACTAGCCCTACCTACAATGAGCAGTTCTTC
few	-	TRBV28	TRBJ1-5	CASSLLRGPQHF	TGTGCCAGCAGTCTCCTCCGGGGGCCCCAGCATTTT
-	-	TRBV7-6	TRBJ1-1	CASSPTVGNTEAFF	TGTGCCAGCAGCCCGACAGTCGGGAACACTGAAGCTTTCTTT
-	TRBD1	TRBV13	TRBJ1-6	CASSFGTGNIALHF	TGTGCCAGCAGCTTCGGGACAGGGAACATAGCCCTCCACTTT
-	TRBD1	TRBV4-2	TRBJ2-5	CASSRSPRDRAQETQYF	TGTGCCAGCAGCCGGTCGCCCCGAGACAGGGCCCAAGAGACCCAGTACTTC
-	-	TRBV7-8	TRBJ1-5	CASSPVLGAGAFGNQPQHF	TGTGCCAGCAGCCCTGTGCTCGGGGCCGGGGCATTCGGCAATCAGCCCCAGCATTTT
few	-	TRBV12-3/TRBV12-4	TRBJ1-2	CASSSRGPYGYTF	TGTGCCAGCAGTTCACGGGGGCCCTATGGCTACACCTTC